The 24 T cell receptor beta chains below all came from one sample that was sequenced in a study of cytomegalovirus exposure and HLA in healthy donors. The PCR had 60 Vbeta and 13 Jbeta primers. Assay: immunoSEQ multiplex PCR; the TCRdb copy retains only in-frame clones and omits some. This table holds roughly 56,000 clones, around 75% found once. Material: PBMCs. These receptors all stem from a man in his fifties in good health and CMV-seropositive.

This clone was counted only a few times. A read error may account for a junction end that differs from germline. This chain joins TRBV28 and TRBJ2-1; a possible D gene is TRBD2 (6 bases). The CDR3 consists of 16 residues. The germline gives CDR1 MDHEN, CDR2 SYDVKM. The CDR3 DNA is TGTGCCAGCAGTTTATGCGCGGGGCCGTCTTACAATGCGCAGTTCTTC. Residues: CASSLCAGPSYNAQFF.

The V call is TRBV11-2, the J call TRBJ2-3; TRBD1 agrees at 8 bases. The CDR3 extends over 16 amino acids. Looked up from germline, CDR1 is SGHAT and CDR2 is FQNNGV. V dropped 5 bases and J dropped 0; count of bases not matched to a gene: 7. The CDR3 is CASSPIGQGSTDTQYF. CDR3 coding DNA: TGTGCCAGCAGCCCAATCGGACAGGGAAGCACAGATACGCAGTATTTT.

This chain links TRBV2 with TRBJ2-1; the D gene is possibly TRBD1 (8 bases). Trimming shortened V by 7 bases and J by 13 bases, and 23 bases separated the two germline ends. Germline V gives CDR1 SNHLY, CDR2 FYNNEI. CDR3 length equals 14 residues. CDR3 DNA: TGTGCCAGCAAGGTCGATAGACAGGGGAGGGATCAGTTCTTC. Translation gives CASKVDRQGRDQFF.

This clone was counted a few times. V and J are TRBV7-2 and TRBJ2-3; TRBD2 matches at 8 bases. This CDR3 is 16 amino acids long. V lost 5 bases, J lost 1 base, and 8 bases stayed unmatched. Per the germline V gene, CDR1 is SGHTA and CDR2 is FQGNSA. The CDR3 region has the DNA TGTGCCAGCAGCGCGAAACTAGCGGAGGGCACAGATACGCAGTATTTT. Amino acids: CASSAKLAEGTDTQYF.

The chain recombines TRBV5-1 with TRBJ2-5; 9 nucleotides align to TRBD1. V lost 5 bases and J lost 5; bases outside the gene matches: 10. The germline gives CDR1 SGHRS, CDR2 YFSETQ. CDR3 length: 15 amino acids. The CDR3 DNA reads as TGCGCCAGCAGTCTTTTACAGGGGGCGGGGGAGACCCAGTACTTC. Its translation is CASSLLQGAGETQYF.

The chain joins TRBV6-5 to TRBJ1-2; 10 bases align to TRBD1. CDR1 and CDR2 (germline): MNHEY, SVGAGI. J gave up 5 bases and V 2 bases, and 2 bases lay outside the gene matches. This CDR3 comprises 14 residues. CDR3 residues: CASSYRQGAYGYTF. CDR3 DNA sequence: TGTGCCAGCAGTTACCGACAGGGGGCTTATGGCTACACCTTC.

The gene calls are TRBV5-4 and TRBJ2-5, with D perhaps matching TRBD2 (6 bases). Per germline, CDR1 SGHNT and CDR2 YYREEE (reference sequence). Trimming removed 4 bases at V and 2 bases at J, with 12 bases between. The CDR3 has 14 residues. The DNA for the CDR3 is TGTGCCAGCAGCCACGGAAGCGGGCAAGAGACCCAGTACTTC. It specifies CASSHGSGQETQYF.

V gene TRBV9 combines with J gene TRBJ1-1; possibly TRBD1 for D (5 bases). This CDR3 comprises 14 residues. Germline V gives CDR1 SGDLS, CDR2 YYNGEE. With 0 bases removed from V and 4 bases from J, the gap between germline ends came to 10 bases. The CDR3 DNA sequence: TGTGCCAGCAGCGTAGGTTCCAGGGCCACTGAAGCTTTCTTT. Protein sequence: CASSVGSRATEAFF.

V is TRBV14 and J is TRBJ2-3; TRBD1 might be the D (5 bases). Germline V gene data show CDR1 as SGHDN and CDR2 as FVKESK. Between the trimmed V and J ends, which lost 5 bases and 4 bases, there was a span of 10 bases. The length of the CDR3 is 13 residues. The CDR3 DNA follows: TGTGCCAGCAGCTTTCAAGGGGCAGATACGCAGTATTTT. This encodes CASSFQGADTQYF. Looking up the rest from reference TRBV14 and TRBJ2-3 gives the full variable domain: EAGVTQFPSHSVIEKGQTVTLRCDPISGHDNLYWYRRVMGKEIKFLLHFVKESKQDESGMPNNRFLAERTGGTYSTLKVQPAELEDSGVYFCASSFQGADTQYFGPGTRLTVL.

The chain employs TRBV5-4 and TRBJ2-5; D possibly corresponds to TRBD1 (5 bases). The DNA matches TRBJ2-7 better at its end, which makes the J call doubtful. Per germline, CDR1 SGHNT and CDR2 YYREEE (reference sequence). The CDR3 has 13 amino acids. DNA of the CDR3: TGTGCCAGCAGCTTGGTTGGGGCCCGCGAGCAGTACTTC. It specifies CASSLVGAREQYF.

J is TRBJ2-5 and V is TRBV4-1, with TRBD2 identical over 7 bases. In germline, CDR1 is MGHRA, CDR2 YSYEKL. This CDR3 is 15 amino acids long. Trimming at V came to 1 base and at J to 6 bases, leaving 8 bases not matched to a gene. This CDR3 reads CASSQARGSGQTQYF. The CDR3 DNA reads TGCGCCAGCAGCCAAGCACGCGGGAGCGGGCAGACCCAGTACTTC.

This chain uses TRBV30 with TRBJ2-3; D possibly corresponds to TRBD2 (5 bases). This CDR3 contains 16 residues. Trimming pared 2 bases from V and 0 bases from J, leaving 15 bases between. Germline CDR1 GTSNPN, CDR2 SVGIG (reference sequence). Here the CDR3 reads CAWSNGGLYSTDTQYF. Here the CDR3 DNA reads TGTGCCTGGAGTAACGGCGGACTCTACAGCACAGATACGCAGTATTTT.

This clone was seen more than once but under ten times. This sequence joins TRBV7-6 and TRBJ1-1; D remains unclear. The CDR3 runs 13 residues. Germline CDR1 and CDR2: SGHVS and FNYEAQ. The V and J ends lost 5 bases and 3 bases respectively, with 10 bases between them. CDR3 nucleotides: TGTGCCAGCAGCCTGTCGGGGTACACTGAAGCTTTCTTT. Amino acids: CASSLSGYTEAFF.

V usage is TRBV5-1 and J usage is TRBJ2-1; 13 bases fit TRBD2. With 6 bases clipped from V and 11 bases from J, the junction kept 35 bases outside the gene matches. The germline CDR1 and CDR2 sequences are SGHRS and YFSETQ. This CDR3 contains 23 residues. The CDR3 sequence is CASTLRRLLAGGTWGHLRIKQFF. CDR3 DNA sequence: TGCGCCAGCACCCTGAGACGCCTACTAGCGGGAGGGACTTGGGGTCACCTCCGTATCAAGCAGTTCTTC. The full variable domain, completed using reference TRBV5-1 and TRBJ2-1, is KAGVTQTPRYLIKTRGQQVTLSCSPISGHRSVSWYQQTPGQGLQFLFEYFSETQRNKGNFPGRFSGRQFSNSRSEMNVSTLELGDSALYLCASTLRRLLAGGTWGHLRIKQFFGPGTRLTVL.

This clone showed up just a few times. CDR3 sequence: CASSQDPSGGAETQYF. DNA for the CDR3: TGCGCCAGCAGCCAAGACCCTAGCGGGGGGGCGGAGACCCAGTACTTC. The chain is built from TRBV4-3 and TRBJ2-5; TRBD2 matches at 12 bases. The V segment lost 0 bases and the J segment 5 bases; nucleotides outside the gene matches: 4. The CDR3 is 16 residues long. Germline CDR1 LGHNA, CDR2 YSLEER.

V usage is TRBV5-1 and J usage is TRBJ2-3; no firm D call. Trimming stripped 0 bases from V and 0 bases from J, with 8 bases between. The CDR3 extends over 15 amino acids. Germline loops: CDR1 SGHRS, CDR2 YFSETQ. CDR3 nucleotides: TGCGCCAGCAGCTTGGGGTCAGGTAGCACAGATACGCAGTATTTT. Translated: CASSLGSGSTDTQYF.

The gene calls are TRBV29-1 and TRBJ2-3, with 10 positions matching TRBD2. The CDR3 is 12 amino acids. J was trimmed by 6 bases and V by 6 bases; bases with no gene match: 3. Germline CDR1 SQVTM, CDR2 ANQGSEA. The CDR3 protein is CSVGSGGDTQYF. For the CDR3, the DNA is TGCAGCGTGGGTAGCGGGGGGGATACGCAGTATTTT.

In this sample, this clone turned up a few times. This sequence joins TRBV6-6 and TRBJ2-7; the D gene is possibly TRBD1 (5 bases). CDR1 and CDR2 (germline): MNHNY, SVGAGI (reference sequence). Trimming left V 8 bases short and J 2 bases short, with 10 bases between. CDR3 size: 12 residues. The CDR3 here is CASQGHPYEQYF. For the CDR3, the DNA is TGTGCCAGCCAAGGACACCCCTACGAGCAGTACTTC.

V and J are TRBV4-1 and TRBJ2-6, with TRBD2 matching 7 bases. Germline assignment: CDR1 MGHRA and CDR2 YSYEKL. After removal of 1 base from V and 0 bases from J, the junction contained 6 bases not matched to a gene. The CDR3 runs to 18 residues. CDR3 amino acids: CASSQGSAGSSGANVLTF. The CDR3 DNA reads TGCGCCAGCAGCCAAGGGTCAGCGGGGAGCTCTGGGGCCAACGTCCTGACTTTC.

The rearrangement links TRBV4-3 to TRBJ2-3, with TRBD2 identical over 10 bases. The CDR3 contains 16 residues. Looked up from germline, CDR1 is LGHNA and CDR2 is YSLEER. The trim removed 0 bases at V and 6 bases at J, leaving 6 bases unmatched. DNA of the CDR3: TGCGCCAGCAGCCAAGAAACAGCGGGGGGGCGCGATACGCAGTATTTT. Its protein is CASSQETAGGRDTQYF.

This clone appeared a single time. The chain combines TRBV7-6 with TRBJ1-1; 11 bases line up with TRBD1. Germline lookup yields CDR1 SGHVS and CDR2 FNYEAQ. This CDR3 spans 15 amino acids. V lost 3 bases, J lost 2 bases, and 2 bases stayed unmatched. The CDR3 protein is CASSLDRGQNTEAFF. CDR3 bases: TGTGCCAGCAGCTTGGACAGGGGGCAAAACACTGAAGCTTTCTTT.

The CDR3 nucleotides are TGTGCCAGCAACCTCGAAATCGGGACAGGGGGGTACTTC. Amino acids: CASNLEIGTGGYF. The genes are TRBV28 and TRBJ2-7; 11 positions agree with TRBD1. Germline CDR1 MDHEN, CDR2 SYDVKM. The CDR3 spans 13 residues. The J segment lost 12 bases and the V segment lost 7 bases, leaving 11 bases of the junction unmatched. Looking up the rest from reference TRBV28 and TRBJ2-7 gives the full variable domain: DVKVTQSSRYLVKRTGEKVFLECVQDMDHENMFWYRQDPGLGLRLIYFSYDVKMKEKGDIPEGYSVSREKKERFSLILESASTNQTSMYLCASNLEIGTGGYFGPGTRLTVT.

The chain couples TRBV7-6 to TRBJ2-2; 11 positions match TRBD1. Germline CDR1 is SGHVS and CDR2 is FNYEAQ. The length of the CDR3 is 15 residues. Trimming took 5 bases from V and 6 from J; bases not matched to a gene: 5. The DNA for the CDR3 is TGTGCCAGCAGCAGCGGACAGGGGGCTGCCGGGGAGCTGTTTTTT. Protein: CASSSGQGAAGELFF.

The rearrangement uses TRBV15 and TRBJ1-4; TRBD1 agrees at 7 bases. The CDR3 totals 16 residues. After removal of 0 bases from V and 4 bases from J, the junction contained 5 bases not matched to a gene. Germline V gene sequence: CDR1 LNHNV, CDR2 YYDKDF (reference sequence). This chain's CDR3 is CATSRDPGGDNEKLFF. The CDR3 coding sequence is TGTGCCACCAGCAGAGATCCAGGGGGTGATAATGAAAAACTGTTTTTT.